This T cell receptor (beta chain) was documented in a study of Ad26.COV2.S vaccination and SARS-CoV-2 variants. As for the study in general: Donor participated within the Ad26.COV2.S arm of the COV1001 trial.

The assay was immunoSEQ multiplex PCR, and TCRdb's table has in-frame clones only and misses some. This table holds roughly 500,000 clones, around 85% found once. The treatment: about 20 received Ad26.COV2.S at low or high dose, single or two shots; 5 received placebo; per-sample allocation not given. Sampling happened 63 days after the first vaccine or placebo injection. This clonotype originated in a person aged 18-65 years who received the Ad26.COV2.S COVID-19 vaccine or a placebo. Sample: peripheral blood, taken in a trial of Ad26.COV2.S vaccine versus placebo.

The chain's CDR3 is CSGKGTSGAPDTQYF. The DNA for the CDR3 is TGCAGCGGCAAGGGGACTAGCGGGGCTCCTGATACGCAGTATTTT. This chain links TRBV29-1 with TRBJ2-3, with 13 bases aligning to TRBD2. J lost 6 bases, V lost 7 bases, and 10 bases had no gene match. The CDR3 sequence is 15 residues long. Germline V lookup: CDR1 SQVTM, CDR2 ANQGSEA.